This TCR beta chain is drawn from a study of identical twins. The ends were cut back, 4 bases at V and 5 bases at J, with 12 bases in the middle. The CDR3 covers 13 residues. In germline, CDR1 is ENHRY, CDR2 SYGVKD. This clonotype was seen a few times. What it binds is unknown. Regarding the study as a whole: With monozygotic twins, out-of-frame TCR alpha sharing exceeded what models estimated. Zero-insertion results could be subject to partial confounding by invariant MAIT and iNKT cells. The study drew conclusions from cross-sectional statistical analysis, not from following the same donors.

Unique molecular identifiers were present on the cDNA, and a universal primer site came from template switching. TCRdb re-called the 5' RACE reads with MiXCR, one entry per CDR3 protein. The repertoire includes more than 1.5 million distinct CDR3 sequences, less than 35% of them detected once, and over 0.25% sits in the top ten. The chain links TRBV10-3 to TRBJ2-7; no definite D call. Sequenced sample: cord blood. The TCR originated in a newborn girl in good health. The CDR3 sequence: CAISGGPSHEQYF. CDR3 nucleotides: TGTGCCATCAGTGGTGGGCCCTCTCACGAGCAGTACTTC.